This T cell receptor (beta chain) stems from a study of cytomegalovirus exposure and HLA in healthy donors. Study-level information: An early release of data contained about 85 million unique TCRs, which came from HLA-typed donors. Around 77% of several hundred genotyped donors fell in the Caucasian-associated ancestry cluster.

As for this clone: Its antigen is unidentified.

The PCR contained 60 Vbeta and 13 Jbeta primers. Only in-frame clones appear in the TCRdb table, and some are missing; sequencing was by immunoSEQ multiplex PCR. The table has 90,000 to 120,000 clones, around 79% seen once; the top ten hold approximately 6.3%. The CDR3 has 15 residues. Germline V gives CDR1 ENHRY, CDR2 SYGVKD. Trimming cost V 0 bases and J 9 bases, with 15 bases left between them. Study observations and caveats: Earlier analysis found most TCR beta V segments productive about 90% or about 30% of the time. In a later analysis, HLA-associated beta chains showed higher expansion and lower generation probabilities than comparable chains.

The clonotype comes from a man in his 60s in good health and CMV-seropositive. Input material: PBMCs. J is TRBJ1-5 and V is TRBV10-3; no definite D call. The CDR3 bases are TGTGCCATCAGTGAGTCATATGAGGGCGTGAGGCCCCAGCATTTT. The encoded protein is CAISESYEGVRPQHF.